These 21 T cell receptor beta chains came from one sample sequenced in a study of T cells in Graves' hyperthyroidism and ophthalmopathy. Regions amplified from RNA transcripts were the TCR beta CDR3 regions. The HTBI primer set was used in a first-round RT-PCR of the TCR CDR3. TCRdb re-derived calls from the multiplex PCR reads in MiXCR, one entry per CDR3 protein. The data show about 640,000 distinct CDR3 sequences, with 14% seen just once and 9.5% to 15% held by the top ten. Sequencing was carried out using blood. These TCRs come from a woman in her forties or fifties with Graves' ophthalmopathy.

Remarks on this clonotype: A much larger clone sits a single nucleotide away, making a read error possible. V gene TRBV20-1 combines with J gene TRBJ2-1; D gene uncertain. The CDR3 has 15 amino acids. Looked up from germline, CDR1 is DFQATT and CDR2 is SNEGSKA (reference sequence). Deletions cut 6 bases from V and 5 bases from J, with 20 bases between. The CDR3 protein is CSATSSPGPHNEQFF. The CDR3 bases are TGCAGTGCAACATCAAGTCCGGGCCCCCACAATGAGCAGTTCTTC.

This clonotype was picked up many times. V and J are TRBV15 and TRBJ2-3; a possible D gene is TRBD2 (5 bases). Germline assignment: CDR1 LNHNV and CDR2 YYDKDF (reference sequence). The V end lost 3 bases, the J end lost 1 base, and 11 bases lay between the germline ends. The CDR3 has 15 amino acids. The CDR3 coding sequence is TGTGCCACCAGCAGGGGAGCTAGGGGCACAGATACGCAGTATTTT. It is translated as CATSRGARGTDTQYF.

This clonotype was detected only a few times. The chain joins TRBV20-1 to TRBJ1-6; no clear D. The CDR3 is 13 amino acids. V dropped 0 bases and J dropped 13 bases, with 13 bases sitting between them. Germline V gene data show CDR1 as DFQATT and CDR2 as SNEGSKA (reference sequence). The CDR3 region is CSARDRQIGPLHF. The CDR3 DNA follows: TGCAGTGCTAGAGATAGGCAAATTGGGCCCCTCCACTTT.

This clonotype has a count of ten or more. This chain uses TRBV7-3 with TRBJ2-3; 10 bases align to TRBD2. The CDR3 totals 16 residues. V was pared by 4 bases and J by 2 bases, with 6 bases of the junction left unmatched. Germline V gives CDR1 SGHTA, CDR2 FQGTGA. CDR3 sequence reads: CASSSAGGVTTDTQYF. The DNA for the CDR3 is TGTGCCAGCAGCTCAGCGGGAGGGGTAACCACAGATACGCAGTATTTT.

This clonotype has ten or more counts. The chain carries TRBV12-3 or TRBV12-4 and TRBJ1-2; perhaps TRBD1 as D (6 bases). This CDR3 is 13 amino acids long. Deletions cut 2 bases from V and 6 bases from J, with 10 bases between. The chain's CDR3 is CASSLQGSNGYTF. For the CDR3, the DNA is TGTGCCAGCAGTTTACAGGGGAGCAATGGCTACACCTTC.

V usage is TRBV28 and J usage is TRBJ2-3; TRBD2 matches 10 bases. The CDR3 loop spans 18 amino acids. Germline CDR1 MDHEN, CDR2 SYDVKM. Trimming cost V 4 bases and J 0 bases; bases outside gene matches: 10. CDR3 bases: TGTGCCAGCAGTTCCCCCGTAGCGGGAGGTCCTAGCACAGATACGCAGTATTTT. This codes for CASSSPVAGGPSTDTQYF.

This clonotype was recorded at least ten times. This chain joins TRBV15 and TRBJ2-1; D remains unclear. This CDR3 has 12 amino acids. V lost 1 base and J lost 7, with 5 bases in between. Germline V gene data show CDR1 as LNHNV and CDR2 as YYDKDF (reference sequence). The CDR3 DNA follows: TGTGCCACCAGCAGAGGAGGTAATGAGCAGTTCTTC. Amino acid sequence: CATSRGGNEQFF.

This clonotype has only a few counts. CDR3 DNA: TGTGCCAGCAGCCTGACAGGGCTCTCCTATAATTCACCCCTCCACTTT. This encodes CASSLTGLSYNSPLHF. This rearrangement joins TRBV5-5 to TRBJ1-6; 7 nucleotides line up with TRBD1. This CDR3 spans 16 amino acids. V trimming: 4 bases; J trimming: 0 bases; junction bases outside the gene matches: 4. Germline values: CDR1 SGHKS, CDR2 YYEKEE (reference sequence).

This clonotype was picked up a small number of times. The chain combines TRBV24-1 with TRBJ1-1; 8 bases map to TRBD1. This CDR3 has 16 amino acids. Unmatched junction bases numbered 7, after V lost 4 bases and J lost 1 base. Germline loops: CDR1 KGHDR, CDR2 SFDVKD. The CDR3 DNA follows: TGTGCCACCAGTGACCATAAGACAGGGGCGAACACTGAAGCTTTCTTT. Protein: CATSDHKTGANTEAFF.

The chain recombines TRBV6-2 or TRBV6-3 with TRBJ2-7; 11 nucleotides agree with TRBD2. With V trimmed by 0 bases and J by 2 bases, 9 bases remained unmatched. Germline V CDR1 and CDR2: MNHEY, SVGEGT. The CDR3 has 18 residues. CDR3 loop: CASSYSRASGGRPYEQYF. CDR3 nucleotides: TGTGCCAGCAGTTACTCGAGGGCTAGCGGGGGGAGACCCTACGAGCAGTACTTC.

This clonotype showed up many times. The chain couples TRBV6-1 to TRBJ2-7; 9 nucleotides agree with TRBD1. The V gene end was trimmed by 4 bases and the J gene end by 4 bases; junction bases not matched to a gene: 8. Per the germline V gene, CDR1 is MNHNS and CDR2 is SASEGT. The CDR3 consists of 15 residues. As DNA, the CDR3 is TGTGCCAGCAGTGGTGGCCCGGGACAGGGTTACGAGCAGTACTTC. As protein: CASSGGPGQGYEQYF.

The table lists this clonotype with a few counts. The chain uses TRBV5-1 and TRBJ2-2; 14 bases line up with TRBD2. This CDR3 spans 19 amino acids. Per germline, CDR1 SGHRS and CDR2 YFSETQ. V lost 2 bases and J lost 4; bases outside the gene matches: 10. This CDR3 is CASSLRLAGGPVVTGELFF. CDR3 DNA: TGCGCCAGCAGCTTACGACTAGCGGGAGGGCCGGTCGTCACCGGGGAGCTGTTTTTT. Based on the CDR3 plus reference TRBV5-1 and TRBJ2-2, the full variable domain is KAGVTQTPRYLIKTRGQQVTLSCSPISGHRSVSWYQQTPGQGLQFLFEYFSETQRNKGNFPGRFSGRQFSNSRSEMNVSTLELGDSALYLCASSLRLAGGPVVTGELFFGEGSRLTVL.

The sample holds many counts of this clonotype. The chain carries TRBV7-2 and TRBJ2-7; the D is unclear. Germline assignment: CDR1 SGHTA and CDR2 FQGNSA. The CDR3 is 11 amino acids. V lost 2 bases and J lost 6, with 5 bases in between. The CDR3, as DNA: TGTGCCAGCAGCTTAAGTTTCGAGCAGTACTTC. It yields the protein CASSLSFEQYF. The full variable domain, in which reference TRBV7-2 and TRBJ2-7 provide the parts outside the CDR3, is GAGVSQSPSNKVTEKGKDVELRCDPISGHTALYWYRQSLGQGLEFLIYFQGNSAPDKSGLPSDRFSAERTGGSVSTLTIQRTQQEDSAVYLCASSLSFEQYFGPGTRLTVT.

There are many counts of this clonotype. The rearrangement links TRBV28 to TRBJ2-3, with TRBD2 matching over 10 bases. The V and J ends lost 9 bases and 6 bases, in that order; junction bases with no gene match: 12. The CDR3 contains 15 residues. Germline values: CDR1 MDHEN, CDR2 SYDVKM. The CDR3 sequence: CASIRLAGERDTQYF. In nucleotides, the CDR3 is TGTGCCAGTATAAGGCTAGCGGGAGAGAGGGATACGCAGTATTTT.

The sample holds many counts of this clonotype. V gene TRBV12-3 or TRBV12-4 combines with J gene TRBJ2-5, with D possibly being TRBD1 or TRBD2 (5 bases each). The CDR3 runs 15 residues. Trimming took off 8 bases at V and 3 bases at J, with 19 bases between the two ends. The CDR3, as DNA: TGTGCCAGCCGGGAAAGGGGTTTAGCTAAAGAGACCCAGTACTTC. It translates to CASRERGLAKETQYF.

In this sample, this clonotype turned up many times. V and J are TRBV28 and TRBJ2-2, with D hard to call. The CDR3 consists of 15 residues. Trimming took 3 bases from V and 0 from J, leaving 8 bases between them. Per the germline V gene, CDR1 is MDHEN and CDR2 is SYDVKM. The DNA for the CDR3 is TGTGCCAGCAGTTTTGCGCTCCCGAACACCGGGGAGCTGTTTTTT. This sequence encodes CASSFALPNTGELFF.

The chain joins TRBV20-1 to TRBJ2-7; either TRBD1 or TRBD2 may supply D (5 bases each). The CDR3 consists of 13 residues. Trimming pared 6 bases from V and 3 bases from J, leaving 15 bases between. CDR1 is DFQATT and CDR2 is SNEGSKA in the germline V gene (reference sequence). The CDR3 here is CSAGRDPIYEQYF. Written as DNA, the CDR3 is TGCAGTGCCGGCAGGGACCCCATCTACGAGCAGTACTTC.

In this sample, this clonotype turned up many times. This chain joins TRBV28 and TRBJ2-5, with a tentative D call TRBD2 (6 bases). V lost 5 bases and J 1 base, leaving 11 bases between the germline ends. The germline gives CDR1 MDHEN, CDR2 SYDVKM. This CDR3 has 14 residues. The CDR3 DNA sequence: TGTGCCAGCAGTACTGGGACTGCCCAAGAGACCCAGTACTTC. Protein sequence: CASSTGTAQETQYF.

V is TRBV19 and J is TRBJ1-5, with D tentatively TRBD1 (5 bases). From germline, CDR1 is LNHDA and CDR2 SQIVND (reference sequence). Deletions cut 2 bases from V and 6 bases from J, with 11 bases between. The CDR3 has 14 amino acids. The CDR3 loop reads CASSIRGEVQPQHF. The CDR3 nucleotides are TGTGCCAGTAGTATACGGGGGGAGGTTCAGCCCCAGCATTTT. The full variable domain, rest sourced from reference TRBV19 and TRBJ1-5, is DGGITQSPKYLFRKEGQNVTLSCEQNLNHDAMYWYRQDPGQGLRLIYYSQIVNDFQKGDIAEGYSVSREKKESFPLTVTSAQKNPTAFYLCASSIRGEVQPQHFGDGTRLSIL.

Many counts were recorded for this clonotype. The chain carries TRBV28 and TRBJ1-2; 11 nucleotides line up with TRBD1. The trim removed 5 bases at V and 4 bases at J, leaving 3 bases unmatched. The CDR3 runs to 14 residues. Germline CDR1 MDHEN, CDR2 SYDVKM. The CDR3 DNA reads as TGTGCCAGCAGTGGACAGGGGGCCGCCTATGGCTACACCTTC. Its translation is CASSGQGAAYGYTF.

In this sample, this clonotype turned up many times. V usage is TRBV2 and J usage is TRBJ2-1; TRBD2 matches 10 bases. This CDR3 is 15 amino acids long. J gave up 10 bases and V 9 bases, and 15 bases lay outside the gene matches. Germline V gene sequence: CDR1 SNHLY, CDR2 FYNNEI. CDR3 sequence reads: CASQPGVAGGSEQFF. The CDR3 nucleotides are TGTGCCAGTCAACCGGGGGTAGCGGGAGGTAGCGAGCAGTTCTTC.